The 23 T cell receptor beta chains given below trace back to one sample, sequenced in a study of naive and memory T cell subsets (dated by TCRdb to the late 2010s). This specimen's treatment or condition label, interpreted: skin biopsy from PPD injection site in Mantoux-positive individual. The study reported a robust and sensitive protocol to amplify, sequence and analyze TCRs, based on 3' ligation of a UMI-containing oligonucleotide to TCR cDNA. Libraries were made using UMI-ligation and nested PCR. Sequencing relied on an Illumina MiSeq. The ligated cDNA was amplified in four rounds of PCR with nested alpha and beta constant region primers together with the SP2 primer. In TCRdb, the public reads were trimmed at Q25 with fastp and aligned with MiXCR, with productive beta chains retained. Merged by CDR3 protein, the rows form single entries marked with the most common genes and DNA. The sample includes 30,000 to 35,000 distinct CDR3 sequences, with about 6.9% observed a single time. The top ten clonotypes cover about 3.1% of the sample.

The sequencing used skin, collected from a tuberculin skin test site. Receptors were obtained from an adult in good health.

This clonotype was recorded many times. This sequence joins TRBV13 and TRBJ1-1; no reliable D call. This CDR3 region has 14 residues. Per the germline V gene, CDR1 is PRHDT and CDR2 is FYEKMQ (reference sequence). V was cut by 1 base and J by 11 bases, with 17 bases left in between. The CDR3 DNA follows: TGTGCCAGCAGCTTAGTGGGCCGGGCTACGGGCGCTTTCTTT. Protein sequence: CASSLVGRATGAFF.

At least ten counts were recorded for this clonotype. The J gene is TRBJ2-5, the V gene TRBV19, with 9 positions matching TRBD2. J was trimmed by 3 bases and V by 5 bases; bases with no gene match: 1. In germline, CDR1 is LNHDA, CDR2 SQIVND (reference sequence). The CDR3 runs to 13 residues. The CDR3 sequence is CASSASGEETQYF. For the CDR3, the DNA is TGTGCCAGTAGTGCTAGCGGGGAAGAGACCCAGTACTTC.

This clonotype was seen a handful of times. This chain uses TRBV2 with TRBJ2-1; TRBD1 matches at 7 bases. The CDR3 extends over 13 amino acids. Germline V gene sequence: CDR1 SNHLY, CDR2 FYNNEI. Trimming removed 8 bases from V and 0 bases from J; junction bases left unmatched: 1. CDR3 nucleotides: TGTGCCAGCGGGGACAGCTCCTACAATGAGCAGTTCTTC. Translating gives CASGDSSYNEQFF. Supplemented by reference TRBV2 and TRBJ2-1, the full variable domain reads EPEVTQTPSHQVTQMGQEVILRCVPISNHLYFYWYRQILGQKVEFLVSFYNNEISEKSEIFDDQFSVERPDGSNFTLKIRSTKLEDSAMYFCASGDSSYNEQFFGPGTRLTVL.

This clonotype was observed many times. This chain uses TRBV6-1 with TRBJ2-7; TRBD1 aligns across 10 bases. Trimming took 11 bases from V and 3 from J; bases not matched to a gene: 10. This CDR3 has 14 residues. Germline V gives CDR1 MNHNS, CDR2 SASEGT. The CDR3 loop reads CAVVMGQGYYEQYF. The CDR3 DNA sequence: TGTGCCGTGGTGATGGGACAGGGGTACTACGAGCAGTACTTC.

Ten or more counts support this clonotype. The CDR3 bases are TGCAGCGCCAGACAGGGTACGACTGAAGCTTTCTTT. This sequence encodes CSARQGTTEAFF. This chain connects TRBV29-1 to TRBJ1-1; 7 nucleotides agree with TRBD1. Germline loops: CDR1 SQVTM, CDR2 ANQGSEA. The J segment lost 5 bases and the V segment lost 7 bases, leaving 7 bases of the junction unmatched. The CDR3 totals 12 residues. Drawing the rest from reference TRBV29-1 and TRBJ1-1, the complete variable domain is SAVISQKPSRDICQRGTSLTIQCQVDSQVTMMFWYRQQPGQSLTLIATANQGSEATYESGFVIDKFPISRPNLTFSTLTVSNMSPEDSSIYLCSARQGTTEAFFGQGTRLTVV.

By share, this clonotype ranks as medium-sized. V and J are TRBV2 and TRBJ2-1, with 10 bases fitting TRBD2. V dropped 8 bases and J dropped 0; count of bases not matched to a gene: 7. CDR3 size: 16 residues. The germline gives CDR1 SNHLY, CDR2 FYNNEI. The CDR3 is CASSEAGGSSYNEQFF. In DNA, the CDR3 is TGTGCCAGCTCAGAAGCGGGGGGGAGCTCCTACAATGAGCAGTTCTTC.

This clonotype showed up many times. This chain joins TRBV12-3 or TRBV12-4 and TRBJ1-1; 7 bases are a match to TRBD1. The CDR3 covers 15 residues. With V trimmed by 1 base and J by 1 base, 3 bases remained unmatched. The CDR3 DNA sequence: TGTGCCAGCAGTTTAGTGGAGGGGGCGAACACTGAAGCTTTCTTT. Its translation is CASSLVEGANTEAFF.

This clonotype was detected many times. The J gene is TRBJ2-1, the V gene TRBV6-5; TRBD2 aligns across 9 bases. J was trimmed by 3 bases and V by 0 bases; bases with no gene match: 6. CDR1 MNHEY and CDR2 SVGAGI come from the germline V gene. The CDR3 loop spans 17 amino acids. CDR3 bases: TGTGCCAGCAGTTACTCGTTGCCTAGCGGGGTCTACAATGAGCAGTTCTTC. This sequence encodes CASSYSLPSGVYNEQFF.

This clonotype was found many times. The V call is TRBV7-2, the J call TRBJ2-2; D uncertain. The CDR3 consists of 13 residues. Trimming shortened V by 4 bases and J by 7 bases, and 10 bases separated the two germline ends. In germline, CDR1 is SGHTA, CDR2 FQGNSA. The CDR3 DNA follows: TGTGCCAGCAGCTCGTACTACGACGGGGAGCTGTTTTTT. Translated: CASSSYYDGELFF.

This clonotype was seen many times. The chain joins TRBV20-1 to TRBJ1-2; 9 bases are a match to TRBD1. The CDR3 has 15 residues. V lost 6 bases, J lost 4 bases, and 12 bases stayed unmatched. Germline CDR1 and CDR2: DFQATT and SNEGSKA (reference sequence). The CDR3 bases are TGCAGTGCGCCTTACCCGGACAGGGGAAGCTATGGCTACACCTTC. Its protein is CSAPYPDRGSYGYTF.

This clonotype is medium-sized by share. The rearrangement joins TRBV2 to TRBJ2-3; 13 nucleotides align to TRBD2. The length of the CDR3 is 14 residues. CDR1 SNHLY and CDR2 FYNNEI come from the germline V gene. Trimming took 11 bases from V and 4 from J; bases not matched to a gene: 6. The CDR3 region has the DNA TGTGCCGCAGCACTAGCGGGGGGGGCAGATACGCAGTATTTT. Translated: CAAALAGGADTQYF.

The chain uses TRBV2 and TRBJ2-3; 7 bases line up with TRBD2. V shed 7 bases, J shed 0 bases, and the junction held 4 bases outside the gene matches. Germline CDR1 and CDR2: SNHLY and FYNNEI. CDR3 length: 14 residues. The CDR3 loop reads CASTRAGSTDTQYF. DNA of the CDR3: TGTGCCAGCACCAGAGCGGGGAGCACAGATACGCAGTATTTT.

This chain joins TRBV12-3 or TRBV12-4 and TRBJ1-1, with D perhaps matching TRBD1 (6 bases). This CDR3 region has 14 residues. Deletions cut 6 bases from V and 2 bases from J, with 13 bases between. CDR3 in amino acids: CASRIGQSNTEAFF. The CDR3 coding sequence is TGTGCCAGCAGGATTGGACAGAGCAACACTGAAGCTTTCTTT.

In its sample, this clonotype was seen many times. The rearrangement joins TRBV24-1 to TRBJ2-5, with D unresolved. V dropped 7 bases and J dropped 4 bases, with 12 bases sitting between them. In germline, CDR1 is KGHDR, CDR2 SFDVKD. CDR3 size: 13 residues. CDR3 sequence reads: CATSRAPGETQYF. DNA of the CDR3: TGTGCCACCAGCCGGGCCCCAGGAGAGACCCAGTACTTC.

This clonotype appeared many times. The chain employs TRBV2 and TRBJ2-7; 13 nucleotides agree with TRBD2. The CDR3 has 15 residues. Per the germline V gene, CDR1 is SNHLY and CDR2 is FYNNEI. V trimming: 0 bases; J trimming: 4 bases; junction bases outside the gene matches: 0. The CDR3 loop is CASSEATSGGYEQYF. The CDR3 nucleotides read TGTGCCAGCAGTGAAGCGACTAGCGGGGGGTACGAGCAGTACTTC.

This clonotype was found a few times. The rearrangement joins TRBV13 to TRBJ2-1, with TRBD2 identical over 13 bases. Germline CDR1 is PRHDT and CDR2 is FYEKMQ (reference sequence). V shed 4 bases, J shed 8 bases, and the junction held 8 bases outside the gene matches. The CDR3 totals 16 residues. In DNA, the CDR3 is TGTGCCAGCAGCTGGGGACTAGCGGGGTTCGCCGATGAGCAGTTCTTC. Its translation is CASSWGLAGFADEQFF.

This clonotype showed up just a few times. The chain uses TRBV4-2 and TRBJ2-2; TRBD1 is a possible D gene (5 bases). The germline gives CDR1 LGHNA, CDR2 YNFKEQ. CDR3 length: 17 amino acids. Trimming pared 0 bases from V and 5 bases from J, leaving 16 bases between. Here the CDR3 reads CASSQDPQWGPTGELFF. The CDR3, as DNA: TGTGCCAGCAGCCAAGATCCCCAGTGGGGCCCAACCGGGGAGCTGTTTTTT.

The CDR3 spells CARRRWELFF. The CDR3 nucleotides are TGTGCCAGGCGACGGTGGGAACTGTTTTTT. This chain joins TRBV10-3 and TRBJ1-4, with no clear D. Germline loops: CDR1 ENHRY, CDR2 SYGVKD. With 10 bases removed from V and 12 bases from J, the gap between germline ends came to 12 bases. The CDR3 totals 10 residues.

The table lists this clonotype with many counts. This chain links TRBV20-1 with TRBJ2-3, with 14 nucleotides matching TRBD2. Unmatched junction bases numbered 5, after V lost 5 bases and J lost 4 bases. The CDR3 is made up of 15 amino acids. Germline V gene sequence: CDR1 DFQATT, CDR2 SNEGSKA (reference sequence). The CDR3 region has the DNA TGCAGTGCTGTCGGACTAGCGGGGGGTGCAGATACGCAGTATTTT. This sequence encodes CSAVGLAGGADTQYF.

This clonotype was recorded many times. This chain links TRBV6-5 with TRBJ1-5; a possible D gene is TRBD1 (5 bases). Trimming stripped 5 bases from V and 4 bases from J, with 15 bases between. This CDR3 region has 15 residues. Per germline, CDR1 MNHEY and CDR2 SVGAGI. The CDR3 DNA reads TGTGCCAGCAGTCGACAGTTTTTGGGGAATCAGCCCCAGCATTTT. Translating it yields CASSRQFLGNQPQHF.

In the case of this clonotype: A single base separates this from a much larger clone, so it may be a read error. The chain joins TRBV20-1 to TRBJ1-1; D is perhaps TRBD1 (6 bases). The CDR3 is 11 residues long. Germline V gives CDR1 DFQATT, CDR2 SNEGSKA (reference sequence). The CDR3 sequence is CVGGMNTEAYF. DNA of the CDR3: TGCGTAGGGGGGATGAACACTGAAGCTTACTTT.

This clonotype occurred many times. J is TRBJ1-4 and V is TRBV29-1, with 9 bases that match TRBD1. This CDR3 is built from 11 residues. V was pared by 6 bases and J by 10 bases, with 3 bases of the junction left unmatched. Germline CDR1 and CDR2: SQVTM and ANQGSEA. In DNA, the CDR3 is TGCAGCGTGGAGGGACAGGGAAAACTGTTTTTT. It yields the protein CSVEGQGKLFF.

This clonotype was detected many times. This chain links TRBV4-1 with TRBJ1-1; 8 bases map to TRBD1. CDR3 length equals 14 residues. Germline V gene lookup returns CDR1 MGHRA and CDR2 YSYEKL. The V gene end was trimmed by 2 bases and the J gene end by 4 bases; junction bases not matched to a gene: 3. The CDR3 DNA sequence: TGCGCCAGCAGCCAAAACAGGGGGTTCACTGAAGCTTTCTTT. Encoded protein: CASSQNRGFTEAFF.